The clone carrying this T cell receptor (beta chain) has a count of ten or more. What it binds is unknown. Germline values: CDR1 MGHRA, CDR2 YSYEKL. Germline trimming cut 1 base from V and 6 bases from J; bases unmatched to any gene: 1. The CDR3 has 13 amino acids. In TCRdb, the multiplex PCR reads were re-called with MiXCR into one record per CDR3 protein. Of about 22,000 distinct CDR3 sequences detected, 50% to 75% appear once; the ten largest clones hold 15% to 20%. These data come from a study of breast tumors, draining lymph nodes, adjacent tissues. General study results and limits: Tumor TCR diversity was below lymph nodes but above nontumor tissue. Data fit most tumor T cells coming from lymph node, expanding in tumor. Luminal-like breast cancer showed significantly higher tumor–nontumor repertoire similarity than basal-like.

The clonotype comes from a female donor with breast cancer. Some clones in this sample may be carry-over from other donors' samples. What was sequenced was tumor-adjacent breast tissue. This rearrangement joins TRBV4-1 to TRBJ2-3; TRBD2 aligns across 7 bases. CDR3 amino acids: CASSQGGGDTQYF. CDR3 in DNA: TGCGCCAGCAGCCAAGGGGGGGGGGATACGCAGTATTTT.